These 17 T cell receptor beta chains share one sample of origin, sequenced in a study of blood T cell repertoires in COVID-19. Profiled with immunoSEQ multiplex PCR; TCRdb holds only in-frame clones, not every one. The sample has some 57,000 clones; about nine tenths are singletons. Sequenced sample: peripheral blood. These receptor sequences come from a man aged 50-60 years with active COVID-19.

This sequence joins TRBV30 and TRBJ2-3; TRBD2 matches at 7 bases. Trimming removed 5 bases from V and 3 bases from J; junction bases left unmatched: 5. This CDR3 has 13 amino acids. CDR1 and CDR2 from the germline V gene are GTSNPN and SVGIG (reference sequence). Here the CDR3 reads CAWGLDQTDTQYF. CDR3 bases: TGTGCCTGGGGACTAGACCAGACAGATACGCAGTATTTT.

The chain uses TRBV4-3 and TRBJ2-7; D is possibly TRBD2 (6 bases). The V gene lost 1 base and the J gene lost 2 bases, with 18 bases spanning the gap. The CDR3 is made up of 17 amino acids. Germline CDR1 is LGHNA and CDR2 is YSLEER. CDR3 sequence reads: CASSQGRAGSGAYEQYF. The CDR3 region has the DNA TGCGCCAGCAGCCAAGGCAGGGCGGGGTCGGGCGCCTACGAGCAGTACTTC.

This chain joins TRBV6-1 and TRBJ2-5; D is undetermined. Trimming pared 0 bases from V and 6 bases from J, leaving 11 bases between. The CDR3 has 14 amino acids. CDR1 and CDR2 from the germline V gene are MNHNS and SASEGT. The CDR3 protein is CASSEAGRRKTQYF. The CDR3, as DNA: TGTGCCAGCAGTGAAGCGGGCAGAAGGAAGACCCAGTACTTC.

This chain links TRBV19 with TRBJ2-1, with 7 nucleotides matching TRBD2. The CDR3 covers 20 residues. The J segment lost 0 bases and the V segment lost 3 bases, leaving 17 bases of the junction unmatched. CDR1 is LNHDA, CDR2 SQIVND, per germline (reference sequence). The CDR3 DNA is TGTGCCAGTAGTATTTTCGCCCCGCCCCTAGCGGTCCTCTCCTACAATGAGCAGTTCTTC. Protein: CASSIFAPPLAVLSYNEQFF. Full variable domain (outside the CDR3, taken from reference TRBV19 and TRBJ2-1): DGGITQSPKYLFRKEGQNVTLSCEQNLNHDAMYWYRQDPGQGLRLIYYSQIVNDFQKGDIAEGYSVSREKKESFPLTVTSAQKNPTAFYLCASSIFAPPLAVLSYNEQFFGPGTRLTVL.

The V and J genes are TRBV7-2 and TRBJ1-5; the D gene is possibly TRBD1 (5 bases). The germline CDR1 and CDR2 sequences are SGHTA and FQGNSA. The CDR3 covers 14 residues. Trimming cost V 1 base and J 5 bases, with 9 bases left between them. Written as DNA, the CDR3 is TGTGCCAGCAGCTTAGAAGGGGTGCATCAGCCCCAGCATTTT. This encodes CASSLEGVHQPQHF.

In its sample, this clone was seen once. This CDR3 reads CAGASGSYNEQFF. CDR3 sequence (DNA): TGTGCCGGGGCTAGCGGGTCTTACAATGAGCAGTTCTTC. The chain carries TRBV6-5 and TRBJ2-1; 8 bases map to TRBD2. Germline assignment: CDR1 MNHEY and CDR2 SVGAGI. The CDR3 is 13 amino acids. The junction had 7 bases not matched to a gene; V was cut back by 11 bases and J by 4 bases.

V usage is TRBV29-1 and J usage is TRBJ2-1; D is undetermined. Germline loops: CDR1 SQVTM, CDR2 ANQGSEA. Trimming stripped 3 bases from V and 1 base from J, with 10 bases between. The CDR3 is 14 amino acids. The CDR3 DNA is TGCAGCGTTGACAGGCAGAGTTCCTACAATGAGCAGTTCTTC. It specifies CSVDRQSSYNEQFF.

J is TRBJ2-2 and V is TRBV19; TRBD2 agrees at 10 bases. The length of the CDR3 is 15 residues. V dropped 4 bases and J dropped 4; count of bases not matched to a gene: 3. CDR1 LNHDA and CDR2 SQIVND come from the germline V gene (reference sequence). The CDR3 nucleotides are TGTGCCAGTAGTACTAGCGGGAGAGGCACCGGGGAGCTGTTTTTT. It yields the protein CASSTSGRGTGELFF.

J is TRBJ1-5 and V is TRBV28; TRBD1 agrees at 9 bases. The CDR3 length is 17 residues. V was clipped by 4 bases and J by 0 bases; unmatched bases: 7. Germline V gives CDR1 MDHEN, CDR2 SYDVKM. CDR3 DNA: TGTGCCAGCAGTTCCGGGGACAGGGCTAATAGCAATCAGCCCCAGCATTTT. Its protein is CASSSGDRANSNQPQHF.

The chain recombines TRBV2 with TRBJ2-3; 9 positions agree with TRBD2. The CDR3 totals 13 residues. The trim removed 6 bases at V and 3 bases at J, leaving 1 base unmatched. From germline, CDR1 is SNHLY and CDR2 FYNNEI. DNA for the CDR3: TGTGCCAGCAGCCTAGCGGGGACAGATACGCAGTATTTT. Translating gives CASSLAGTDTQYF.

This CDR3 is CASSPPGQQETQYF. CDR3 coding DNA: TGTGCCAGCAGCCCCCCGGGACAGCAAGAGACCCAGTACTTC. The V call is TRBV6-5, the J call TRBJ2-5; 7 bases fit TRBD1. The germline V gene encodes CDR1 MNHEY and CDR2 SVGAGI. Losses at the gene ends were 6 bases for V and 2 bases for J; bases not matched to a gene: 6. The CDR3 length is 14 residues.

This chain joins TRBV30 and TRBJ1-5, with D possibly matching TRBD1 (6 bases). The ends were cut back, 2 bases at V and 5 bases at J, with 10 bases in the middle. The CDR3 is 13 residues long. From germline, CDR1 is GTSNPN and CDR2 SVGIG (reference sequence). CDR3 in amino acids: CAWSTGGHQPQHF. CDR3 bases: TGTGCCTGGAGTACCGGGGGGCATCAGCCCCAGCATTTT.

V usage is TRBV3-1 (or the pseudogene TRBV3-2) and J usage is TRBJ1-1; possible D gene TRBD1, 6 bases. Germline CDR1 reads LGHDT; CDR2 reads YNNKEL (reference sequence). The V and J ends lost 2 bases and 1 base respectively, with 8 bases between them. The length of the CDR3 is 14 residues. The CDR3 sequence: CASSQRGQNTEAFF. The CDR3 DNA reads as TGTGCCAGCAGCCAACGGGGACAGAACACTGAAGCTTTCTTT.

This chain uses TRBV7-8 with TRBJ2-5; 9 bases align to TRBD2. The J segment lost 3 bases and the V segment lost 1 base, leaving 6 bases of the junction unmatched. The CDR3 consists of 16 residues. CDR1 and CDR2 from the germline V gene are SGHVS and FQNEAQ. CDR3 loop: CASSLERRGGKETQYF. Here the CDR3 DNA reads TGTGCCAGCAGCTTAGAGCGGCGGGGGGGCAAAGAGACCCAGTACTTC. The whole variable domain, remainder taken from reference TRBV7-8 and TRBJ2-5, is GAGVSQSPRYKVAKRGQDVALRCDPISGHVSLFWYQQALGQGPEFLTYFQNEAQLDKSGLPSDRFFAERPEGSVSTLKIQRTQQEDSAVYLCASSLERRGGKETQYFGPGTRLLVL.

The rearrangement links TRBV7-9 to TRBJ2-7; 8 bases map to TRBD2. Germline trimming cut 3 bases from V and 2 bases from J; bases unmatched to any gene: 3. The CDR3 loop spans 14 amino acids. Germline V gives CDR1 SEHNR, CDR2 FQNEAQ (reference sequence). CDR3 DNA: TGTGCCAGCAGCTTCCGCGGGGGGACCTACGAGCAGTACTTC. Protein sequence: CASSFRGGTYEQYF.

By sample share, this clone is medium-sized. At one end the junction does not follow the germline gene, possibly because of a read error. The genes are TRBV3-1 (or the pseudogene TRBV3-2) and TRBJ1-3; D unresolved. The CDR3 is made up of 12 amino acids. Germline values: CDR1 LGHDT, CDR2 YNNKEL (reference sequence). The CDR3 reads CASSQAKSTRPF. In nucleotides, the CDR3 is TGTGCCAGCAGCCAAGCTAAGTCGACTCGCCCATTT.

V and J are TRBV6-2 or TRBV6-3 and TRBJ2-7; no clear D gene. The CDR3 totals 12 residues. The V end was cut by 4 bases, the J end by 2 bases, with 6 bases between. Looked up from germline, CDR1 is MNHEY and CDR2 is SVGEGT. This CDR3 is CASSSGTYEQYF. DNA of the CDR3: TGTGCCAGCAGTTCAGGCACCTACGAGCAGTACTTC.